The sequence of this TCR beta chain was determined in a study of blood T cell repertoires in COVID-19 (TCRdb year 2020). At the level of the whole study: Collaborator samples came from the United States, Italy and Spain and covered acute and convalescent phases of COVID-19. The material from the prospective study consisted of cDNA or gDNA derived from T cells, B-cell-depleted T cells, or PBMCs. Deeply sampled blood TCRbeta repertoires from subjects exposed to, actively infected with, or recovered from COVID-19 were included in the dataset. The repertoires were released in a freely available public database meant as a resource for research on the immune response to SARS-CoV-2. The samples were drawn from two sources: the first 160 participants of the ongoing ImmuneRACE study, and 1,200 or so subjects contributed by 6 global collaborators. Nearly every sample came with metadata listing a de-identified subject ID, COVID-19 status, age in years and sex. Where HLA class I and class II types were available, the types were taken from metadata supplied by the sample provider, not from assay-based typing.

Of note for this clone: Its target antigen remains unknown. One base away there is no much larger clone; base qualities are not given.

What the research found in general, with its limitations: Clinical and demographic metadata were provided uncurated, with the amount varying by source and participant.

TCRbeta CDR3 regions were amplified from genomic DNA using the immunoSEQ Assay, a bias-controlled multiplex PCR. The authors' pipeline ran thus. The number of nucleated cells in each sample was estimated from the amplification of reference gene primers within the assay. To quantify the absolute abundance of each unique TCRbeta CDR3 rearrangement, sequence reads were collapsed and filtered. Productive Simpson clonality was computed per sample as the square root of Simpson's diversity index over productive rearrangements. TCRdb retrieved this table from immuneACCESS and kept in-frame rearrangements only. Not all clones are present; in checked studies, unresolved V genes account for under half, and no reason is known for the remainder. For V, J and clone size, that table is used; D and trimming come from the DNA. The sample table contains 110,000 to 150,000 clones; only one count was recorded for more than 65% of them. Roughly 10% of the sample is in the top ten clones.

The collaborating institutions used their own protocols to collect whole blood in K2EDTA tubes. For TCRbeta analysis, collaborators shipped samples in one of three forms: frozen whole blood, isolated PBMCs, or DNA extracted from either of those sample types. V lost 0 bases and J lost 4 bases; the stretch between them is 13 bases long. Spanning cysteine to phenylalanine, the CDR3 consists of 15 amino acids. CDR3 DNA is the only sequence kept; it has 45 bases, read in frame from the first base. The germline V gene (reference sequence) yields SGHKS for CDR1 and YYEKEE for CDR2. This sequence was found in a man in his sixties with active or convalescent COVID-19. The sequencing input was peripheral blood. In this chain, TRBV5-5 is recombined with TRBJ1-2, with TRBD1 perhaps the D gene, on 5 matching bases. In nucleotide form, the sequence is TGTGCCAGCAGCTTGGGGCAGGGACTGTCCTATGGCTACACCTTC. Translation gives CASSLGQGLSYGYTF.